Detailed here is one TCR beta chain. This clone's antigen is unknown. The record has no base qualities; no much larger clone is one base away. The source of the sample is a study of T-cell reconstitution after alpha-beta-depleted transplantation in children (TCRdb year 2016). Background on the whole study: Using TCR repertoire profiling, the study quantitatively followed how T-cell immune reconstitution unfolded in children after TCRalphabeta/CD19-depleted allogeneic hematopoietic cell transplantation.

Paper-wide results and their limitations: Over the following months the frequencies of hyperexpanded clones went down, and after one year T-cell counts and TCRbeta diversity were mostly credited to newly produced T cells. In some patients, high TCRbeta diversity at day 60 was attributed to recipient T cells and intrathymic progenitors that had survived conditioning. About two months after transplant, the apparently early recovery of alphabetaT-cell counts reportedly depended on just several hundred clones that had expanded rapidly and came from non-depleted graft cells.

The CDR3 runs 17 residues from the cysteine to the phenylalanine. Only the CDR3 DNA is retained, 51 bases long and in frame from the first base. V has 3 bases trimmed and J has 2 bases trimmed; junction bases matching no gene number 11. In the germline V gene, CDR1 corresponds to ENHRY and CDR2 to SYGVKD. The treatment or condition label here, explained by the study, means: allogeneic hematopoietic cell transplantation with graft depleted of TCRalphabeta T cells and CD19 B cells. The transplant recipients were children given TCRalphabeta/CD19-depleted allogeneic hematopoietic cell grafts. Library preparation employed PCR. TCRdb records Illumina HiSeq 2500 as the sequencer. TCR libraries were prepared with molecular barcoding, using unique molecular identifiers to normalize TCRbeta repertoire quantification. Starting from the raw public reads, TCRdb applied fastp trimming at Q25, assembled clones with MiXCR and retained in-frame beta chains. All rows with the same CDR3 protein become a single entry with the most common DNA and genes. In all, the sample holds about 980,000 distinct CDR3 sequences, and 25% to 30% of those were seen once. The ten most abundant clones make up about 28% of the sample.

In this chain, TRBV10-3 is recombined with TRBJ2-3; 7 nucleotides in the junction match TRBD1. This clonotype was sampled from a boy younger than two who had a stem cell transplant for SCID, so the T cells may come from the graft donor. Sequencing used PBMCs, mostly from graft donor cells, obtained 360 days after TCRalphabeta/CD19-depleted stem cell transplant. The CDR3 sequence is CAISDPMGDRPTDTQYF. The nucleotide sequence reads as follows: TGTGCCATCAGTGATCCTATGGGGGACAGACCCACAGATACGCAGTATTTT.